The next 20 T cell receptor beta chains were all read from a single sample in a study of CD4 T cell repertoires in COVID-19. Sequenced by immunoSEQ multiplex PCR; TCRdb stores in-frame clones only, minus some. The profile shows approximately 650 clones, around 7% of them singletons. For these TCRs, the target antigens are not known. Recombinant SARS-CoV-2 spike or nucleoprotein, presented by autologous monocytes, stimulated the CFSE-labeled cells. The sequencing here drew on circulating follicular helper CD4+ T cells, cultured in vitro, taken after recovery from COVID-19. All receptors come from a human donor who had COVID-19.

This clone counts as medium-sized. CDR3 in amino acids: CASSTLSGGNTGELFF. In DNA form, the CDR3 reads TGCGCCAGCAGCACCCTATCCGGGGGGAACACCGGGGAGCTGTTTTTT. V is TRBV5-1 and J is TRBJ2-2, with D perhaps TRBD2 (6 bases). CDR3 length equals 16 residues. Germline V gene data show CDR1 as SGHRS and CDR2 as YFSETQ. The V and J ends lost 4 bases and 1 base respectively, with 14 bases between them.

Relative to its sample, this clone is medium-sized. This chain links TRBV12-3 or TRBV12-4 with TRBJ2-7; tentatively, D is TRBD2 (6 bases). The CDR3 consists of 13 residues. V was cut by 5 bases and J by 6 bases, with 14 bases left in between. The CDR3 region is CASSPRRVREQYF. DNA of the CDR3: TGTGCCAGCAGTCCCCGGAGGGTACGCGAGCAGTACTTC.

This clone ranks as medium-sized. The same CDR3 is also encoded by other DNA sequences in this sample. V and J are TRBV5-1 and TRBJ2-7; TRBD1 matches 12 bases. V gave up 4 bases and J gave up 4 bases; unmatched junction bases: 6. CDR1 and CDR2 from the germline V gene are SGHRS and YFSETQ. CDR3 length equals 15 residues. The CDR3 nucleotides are TGCGCCAGCAGCCCGGGACAGGGGGCTTCTTACGAGCAGTACGTC. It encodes CASSPGQGASYEQYV.

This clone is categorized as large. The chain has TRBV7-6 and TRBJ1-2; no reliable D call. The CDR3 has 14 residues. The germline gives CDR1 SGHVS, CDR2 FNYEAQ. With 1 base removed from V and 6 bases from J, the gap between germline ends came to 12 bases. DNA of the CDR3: TGTGCCAGCAGCTTAGGGCAGGTTTCCGATGGCTACACCTTC. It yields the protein CASSLGQVSDGYTF.

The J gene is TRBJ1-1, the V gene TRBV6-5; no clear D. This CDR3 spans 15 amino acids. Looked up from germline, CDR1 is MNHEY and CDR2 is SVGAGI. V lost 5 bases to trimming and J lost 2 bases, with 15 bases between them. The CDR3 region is CASSPLPGRNTEAFF. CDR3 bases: TGTGCCAGCAGTCCCCTTCCCGGACGAAACACTGAAGCTTTCTTT.

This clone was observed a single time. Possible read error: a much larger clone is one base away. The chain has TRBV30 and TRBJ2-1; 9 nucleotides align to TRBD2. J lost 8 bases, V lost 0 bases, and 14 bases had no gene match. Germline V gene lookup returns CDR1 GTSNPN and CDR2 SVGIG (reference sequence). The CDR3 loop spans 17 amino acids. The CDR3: CAWSVGGAGGRGDEQFF. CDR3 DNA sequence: TGTGCCTGGAGTGTAGGTGGTGCGGGCGGGAGGGGGGATGAGCAGTTCTTC.

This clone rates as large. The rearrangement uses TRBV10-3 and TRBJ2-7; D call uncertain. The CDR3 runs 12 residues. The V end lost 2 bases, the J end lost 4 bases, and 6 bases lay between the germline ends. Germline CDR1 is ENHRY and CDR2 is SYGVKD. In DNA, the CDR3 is TGTGCCATCAGTGAGAACGGGTACGAGCAGTACGTC. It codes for CAISENGYEQYV.

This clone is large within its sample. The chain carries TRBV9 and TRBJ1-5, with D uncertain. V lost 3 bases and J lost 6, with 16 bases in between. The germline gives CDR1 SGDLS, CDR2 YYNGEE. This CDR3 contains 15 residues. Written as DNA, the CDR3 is TGTGCCAGCAGCGCAGGCGGGGTGACGGGTCAGCCCCAGCATTTT. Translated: CASSAGGVTGQPQHF.

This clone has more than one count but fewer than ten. The CDR3 spells CASSMERANTEAFF. DNA for the CDR3: TGTGCCAGTAGTATGGAACGGGCGAACACTGAAGCTTTCTTT. V and J are TRBV19 and TRBJ1-1; no definite D call. CDR1 and CDR2 from the germline V gene are LNHDA and SQIVND (reference sequence). Trimming shortened V by 3 bases and J by 1 base, and 9 bases separated the two germline ends. This CDR3 is built from 14 residues.

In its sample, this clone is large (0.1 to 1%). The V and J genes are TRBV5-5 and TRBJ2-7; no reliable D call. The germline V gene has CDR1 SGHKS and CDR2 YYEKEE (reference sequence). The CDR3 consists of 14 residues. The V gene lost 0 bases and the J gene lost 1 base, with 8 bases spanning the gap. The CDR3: CASSLEGSSYEQYF. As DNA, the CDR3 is TGTGCCAGCAGCTTGGAGGGTTCTTCCTACGAGCAGTACTTC.

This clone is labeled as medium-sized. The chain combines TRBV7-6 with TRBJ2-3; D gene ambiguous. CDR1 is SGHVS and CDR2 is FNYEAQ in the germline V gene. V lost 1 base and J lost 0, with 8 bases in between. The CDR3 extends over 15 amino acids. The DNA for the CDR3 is TGTGCCAGCAGCTTAGAATCCCATAGCACAGATACGCAGTATTTT. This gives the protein CASSLESHSTDTQYF.

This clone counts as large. The CDR3 is CASSHHGPGTDEQFF. CDR3 in DNA: TGTGCCAGCAGTCACCACGGCCCAGGGACGGATGAGCAGTTCTTC. The chain combines TRBV6-5 with TRBJ2-1; D is tentatively TRBD1 or TRBD2 (5 bases each). The CDR3 consists of 15 residues. V gave up 5 bases and J gave up 8 bases, with 19 bases separating them. Germline V CDR1 and CDR2: MNHEY, SVGAGI.

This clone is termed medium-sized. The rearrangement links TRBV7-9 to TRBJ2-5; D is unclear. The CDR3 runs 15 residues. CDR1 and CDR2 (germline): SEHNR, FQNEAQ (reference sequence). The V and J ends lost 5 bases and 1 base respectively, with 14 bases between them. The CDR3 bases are TGTGCCAGCAGCCCCCCCGGGCGAGTCCAAGAGACCCAGTACTTC. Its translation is CASSPPGRVQETQYF. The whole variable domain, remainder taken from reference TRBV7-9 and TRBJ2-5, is DTGVSQNPRHKITKRGQNVTFRCDPISEHNRLYWYRQTLGQGPEFLTYFQNEAQLEKSRLLSDRFSAERPKGSFSTLEIQRTEQGDSAMYLCASSPPGRVQETQYFGPGTRLLVL.

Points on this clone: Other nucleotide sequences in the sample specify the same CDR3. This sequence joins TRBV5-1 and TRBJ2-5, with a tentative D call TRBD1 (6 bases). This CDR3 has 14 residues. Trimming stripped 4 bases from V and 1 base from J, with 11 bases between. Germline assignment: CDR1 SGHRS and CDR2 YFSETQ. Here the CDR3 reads CASSLGTLQETQYF. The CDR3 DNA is TGCGCCAGCAGCCTCGGGACACTCCAAGAGACCCAGTACTTC.

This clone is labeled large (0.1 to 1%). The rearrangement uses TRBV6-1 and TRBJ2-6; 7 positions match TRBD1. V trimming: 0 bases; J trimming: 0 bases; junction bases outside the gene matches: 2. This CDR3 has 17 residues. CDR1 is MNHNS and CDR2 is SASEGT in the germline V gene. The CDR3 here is CASSEAGQSSGANVLTF. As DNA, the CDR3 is TGTGCCAGCAGTGAAGCGGGACAGAGCTCTGGGGCCAACGTCCTGACTTTC.

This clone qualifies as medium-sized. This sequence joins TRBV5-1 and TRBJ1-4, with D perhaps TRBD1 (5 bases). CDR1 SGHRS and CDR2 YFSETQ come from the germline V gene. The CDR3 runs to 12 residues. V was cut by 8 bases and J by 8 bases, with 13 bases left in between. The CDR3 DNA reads TGCGCCAGTCGACAGTCAGGGGAAAAACTGTTTTTT. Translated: CASRQSGEKLFF.

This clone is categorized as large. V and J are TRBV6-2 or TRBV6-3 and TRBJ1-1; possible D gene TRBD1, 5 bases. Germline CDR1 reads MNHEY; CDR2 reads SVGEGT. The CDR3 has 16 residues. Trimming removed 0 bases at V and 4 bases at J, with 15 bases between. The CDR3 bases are TGTGCCAGCAGTTACTCTAGCGGCAGGGTAACCACTGAAGCTTTCTTT. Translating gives CASSYSSGRVTTEAFF.

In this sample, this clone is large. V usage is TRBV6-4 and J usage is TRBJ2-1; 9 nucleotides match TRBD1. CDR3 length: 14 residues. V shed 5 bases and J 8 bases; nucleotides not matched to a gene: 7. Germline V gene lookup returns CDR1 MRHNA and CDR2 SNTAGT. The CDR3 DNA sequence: TGTGCCAGCAGTCTTGACAGGGGGTACGATGAGCAGTTCTTC. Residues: CASSLDRGYDEQFF.

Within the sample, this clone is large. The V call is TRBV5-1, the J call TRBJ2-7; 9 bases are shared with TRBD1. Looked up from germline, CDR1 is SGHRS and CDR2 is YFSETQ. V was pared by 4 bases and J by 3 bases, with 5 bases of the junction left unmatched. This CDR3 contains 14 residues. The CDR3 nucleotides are TGCGCCAGCAGCCCGGGACAGGGAGGCTACGAGCAGTACTTC. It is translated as CASSPGQGGYEQYF.

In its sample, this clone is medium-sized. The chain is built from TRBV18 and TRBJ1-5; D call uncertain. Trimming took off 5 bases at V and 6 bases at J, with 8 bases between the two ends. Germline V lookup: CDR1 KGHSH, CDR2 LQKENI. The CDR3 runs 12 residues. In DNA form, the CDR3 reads TGTGCCAGCTCAAATCCCCCTCAGCCCCAGCATTTT. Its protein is CASSNPPQPQHF.